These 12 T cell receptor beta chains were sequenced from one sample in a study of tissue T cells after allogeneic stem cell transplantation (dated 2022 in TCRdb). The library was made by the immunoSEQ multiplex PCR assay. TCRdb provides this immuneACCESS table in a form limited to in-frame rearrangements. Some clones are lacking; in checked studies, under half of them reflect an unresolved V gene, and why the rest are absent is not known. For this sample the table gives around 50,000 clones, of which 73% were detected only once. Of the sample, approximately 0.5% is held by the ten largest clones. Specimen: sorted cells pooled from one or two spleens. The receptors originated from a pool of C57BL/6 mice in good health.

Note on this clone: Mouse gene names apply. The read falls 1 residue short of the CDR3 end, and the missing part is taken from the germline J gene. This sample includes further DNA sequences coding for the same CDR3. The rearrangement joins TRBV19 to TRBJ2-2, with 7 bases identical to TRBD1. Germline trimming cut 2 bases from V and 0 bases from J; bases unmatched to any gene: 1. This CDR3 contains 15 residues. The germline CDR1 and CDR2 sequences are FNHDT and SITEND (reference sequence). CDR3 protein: CASSIQGANTGQLYF. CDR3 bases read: TGTGCCAGCAGTATTCAGGGGGCAAACACCGGGCAGCTCTAC. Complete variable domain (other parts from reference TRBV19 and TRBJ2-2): GGIITQTPKFLIGQEGQKLTLKCQQNFNHDTMYWYRQDSGKGLRLIYYSITENDLQKGDLSEGYDASREKKSSFSLTVTSAQKNEMAVFLCASSIQGANTGQLYFGEGSKLTVL.

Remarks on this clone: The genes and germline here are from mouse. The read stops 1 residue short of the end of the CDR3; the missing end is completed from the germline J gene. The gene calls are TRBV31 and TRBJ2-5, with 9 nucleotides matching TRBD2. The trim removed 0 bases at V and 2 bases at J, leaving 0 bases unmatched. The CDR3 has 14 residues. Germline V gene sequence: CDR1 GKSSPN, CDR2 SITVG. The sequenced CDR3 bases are TGTGCCTGGAGTCTACTGGGGGGCCAAGACACCCAGTAC. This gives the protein CAWSLLGGQDTQY. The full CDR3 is CAWSLLGGQDTQYF.

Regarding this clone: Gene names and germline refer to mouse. The CDR3 here is CTCSADPGKTSDYTF. The DNA read from the CDR3 is TGCACCTGCAGTGCAGATCCAGGGAAGACCTCCGACTACACC. J is TRBJ1-2 and V is TRBV1; a weak D match, TRBD1 (5 bases). Sequencing ends 1 residue short of the CDR3 end; the germline J gene provides the rest. CDR1 and CDR2 from the germline V gene are NSQYPW and LRSPGD (reference sequence). Trimming removed 0 bases at V and 4 bases at J, with 12 bases between. CDR3 length: 15 amino acids.

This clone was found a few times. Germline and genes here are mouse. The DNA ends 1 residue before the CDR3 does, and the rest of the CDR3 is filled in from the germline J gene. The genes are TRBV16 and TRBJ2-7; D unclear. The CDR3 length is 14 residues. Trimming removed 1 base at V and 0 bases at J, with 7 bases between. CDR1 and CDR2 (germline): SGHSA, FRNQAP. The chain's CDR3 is CASSLAQSSYEQYF. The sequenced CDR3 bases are TGTGCAAGCAGCTTAGCTCAAAGCTCCTATGAACAGTAC.

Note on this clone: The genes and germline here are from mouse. The CDR3 here is CGARAWGAPSAETLYF. The CDR3 bases that were read are TGTGGTGCTAGGGCCTGGGGGGCTCCTAGTGCAGAAACGCTGTAT. The rearrangement uses TRBV20 and TRBJ2-3; 8 positions match TRBD2. Read data end 1 residue before the CDR3 end; the end is taken from the germline J gene. CDR1 GFQATS and CDR2 STVNSAI come from the germline V gene. The CDR3 sequence is 16 residues long. The J segment lost 0 bases and the V segment lost 1 base, leaving 6 bases of the junction unmatched.

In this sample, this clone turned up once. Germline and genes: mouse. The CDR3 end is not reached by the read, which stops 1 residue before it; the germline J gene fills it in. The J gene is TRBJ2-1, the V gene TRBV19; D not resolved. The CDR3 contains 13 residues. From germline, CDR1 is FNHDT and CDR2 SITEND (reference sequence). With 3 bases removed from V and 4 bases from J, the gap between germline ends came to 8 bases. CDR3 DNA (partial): TGTGCCAGCAGTAACCGGGGATATGCTGAGCAGTTC. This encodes CASSNRGYAEQF. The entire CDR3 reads CASSNRGYAEQFF.

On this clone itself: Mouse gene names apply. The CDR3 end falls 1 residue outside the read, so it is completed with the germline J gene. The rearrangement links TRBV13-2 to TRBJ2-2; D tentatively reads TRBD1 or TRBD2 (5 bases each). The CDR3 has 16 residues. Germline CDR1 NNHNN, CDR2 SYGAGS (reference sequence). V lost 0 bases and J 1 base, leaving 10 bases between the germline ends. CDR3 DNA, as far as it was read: TGTGCCAGCGGTGATGCCCCGGGGCGAAACACCGGGCAGCTCTAC. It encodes CASGDAPGRNTGQLY. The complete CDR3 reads CASGDAPGRNTGQLYF.

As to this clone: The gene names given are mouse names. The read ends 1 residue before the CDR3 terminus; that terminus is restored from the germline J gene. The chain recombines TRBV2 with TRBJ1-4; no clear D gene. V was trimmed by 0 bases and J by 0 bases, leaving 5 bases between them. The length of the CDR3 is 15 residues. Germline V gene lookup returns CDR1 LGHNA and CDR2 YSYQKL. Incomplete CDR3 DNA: TGTGCCAGCAGCCAAGAGGCAATTTCCAACGAAAGATTATTT. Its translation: CASSQEAISNERLF. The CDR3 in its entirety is CASSQEAISNERLFF.

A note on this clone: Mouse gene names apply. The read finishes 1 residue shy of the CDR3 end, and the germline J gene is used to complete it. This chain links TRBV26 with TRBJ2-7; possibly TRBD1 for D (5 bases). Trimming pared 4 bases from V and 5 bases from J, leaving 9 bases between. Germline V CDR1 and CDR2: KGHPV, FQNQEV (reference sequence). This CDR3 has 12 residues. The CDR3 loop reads CASSRQSHEQYF. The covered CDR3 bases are TGTGCCAGCAGTCGACAGTCTCATGAACAGTAC.

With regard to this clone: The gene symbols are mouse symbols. CDR3 DNA, as far as it was read: TGTGCCAGCAGCCGACAGGGAGGCACAGAAGTCTTC. It is translated as CASSRQGGTEVF. Given in full, the CDR3 is CASSRQGGTEVFF. This rearrangement joins TRBV5 to TRBJ1-1; 7 nucleotides align to TRBD1. The read ends 1 residue early relative to the CDR3; the germline J gene fills the gap. Germline V gene data show CDR1 as LGHNA and CDR2 as YNLKQL (reference sequence). V lost 4 bases to trimming and J lost 4 bases; unmatched junction nucleotides: 3. CDR3 length equals 13 residues.

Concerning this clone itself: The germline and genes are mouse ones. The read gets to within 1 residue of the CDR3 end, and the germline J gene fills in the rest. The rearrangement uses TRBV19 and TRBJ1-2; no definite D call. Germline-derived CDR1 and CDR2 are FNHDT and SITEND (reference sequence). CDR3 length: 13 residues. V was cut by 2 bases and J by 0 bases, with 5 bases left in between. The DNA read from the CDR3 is TGTGCCAGCAGTATCTTGGCAAACTCCGACTACACC. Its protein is CASSILANSDYT. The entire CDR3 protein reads CASSILANSDYTF.

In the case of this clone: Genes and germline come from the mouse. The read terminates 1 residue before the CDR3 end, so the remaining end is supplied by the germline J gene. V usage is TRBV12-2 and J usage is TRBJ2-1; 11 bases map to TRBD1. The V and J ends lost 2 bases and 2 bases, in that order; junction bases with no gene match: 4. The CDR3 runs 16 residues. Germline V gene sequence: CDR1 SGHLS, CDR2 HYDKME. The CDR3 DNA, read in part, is TGTGCCAGCTCTCCGGGACAGGGGGGGTACTATGCTGAGCAGTTC. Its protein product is CASSPGQGGYYAEQF. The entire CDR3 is CASSPGQGGYYAEQFF.